Presented here are 20 T cell receptor beta chains from one specimen sequenced in a study of Graves' ophthalmopathy and Graves' hyperthyroidism. The authors amplified TCR beta CDR3 regions, and they did so from RNA transcripts for repertoire sequencing. First-round RT-PCR relied on HTBI primers, and a second-round multiplex PCR came next. TCRdb called the multiplex PCR reads again in MiXCR, with one record for every CDR3 protein. The sample shows more than 1,000,000 distinct CDR3 sequences, about 35% of them seen only once. Sequenced material: peripheral blood or thyroid tissue (not recorded which). The receptor source for this set is an adult man with Graves' hyperthyroidism.

This clonotype was counted at least ten times. The chain links TRBV10-3 to TRBJ2-5; 10 nucleotides align to TRBD1. The trim removed 10 bases at V and 5 bases at J, leaving 10 bases unmatched. Looked up from germline, CDR1 is ENHRY and CDR2 is SYGVKD. The CDR3 is 14 residues long. In DNA, the CDR3 is TGTGCCAGCAGCCCCGACAGGGGGCTTGAGACCCAGTACTTC. As protein: CASSPDRGLETQYF.

As to this clonotype: Just one base apart from a much larger clone, this may be a read error. The chain combines TRBV7-9 with TRBJ1-5; D is ambiguous. Germline V gene sequence: CDR1 SEHNR, CDR2 FQNEAQ (reference sequence). The CDR3 sequence is 15 residues long. The ends were cut back, 4 bases at V and 6 bases at J, with 16 bases in the middle. The CDR3 coding sequence is TGTGCCAGCAGCTCAACTCGGACCGGGAGTCAGCCCCAGCATTTT. This codes for CASSSTRTGSQPQHF. The whole variable domain, filled in from reference TRBV7-9 and TRBJ1-5, reads DTGVSQNPRHKITKRGQNVTFRCDPISEHNRLYWYRQTLGQGPEFLTYFQNEAQLEKSRLLSDRFSAERPKGSFSTLEIQRTEQGDSAMYLCASSSTRTGSQPQHFGDGTRLSIL.

This clonotype was observed at least ten times. The V gene is TRBV20-1, the J gene TRBJ2-7, with a possible D match to TRBD2 (5 bases). The ends were cut back, 3 bases at V and 6 bases at J, with 12 bases in the middle. This CDR3 contains 12 residues. The germline CDR1 and CDR2 sequences are DFQATT and SNEGSKA (reference sequence). The CDR3 nucleotides read TGCAGTGCTAGCGCTCGGGCGGGCGAGCAGTACTTC. Translation: CSASARAGEQYF.

The count of this clonotype is one. J is TRBJ2-6 and V is TRBV10-3, with 13 bases fitting TRBD2. The ends lost 0 bases at V and 2 bases at J; junction bases unmatched: 4. The germline V gene encodes CDR1 ENHRY and CDR2 SYGVKD. The CDR3 runs to 19 residues. The CDR3 region is CAISESVGLAGAGANVLTF. CDR3 sequence (DNA): TGTGCCATCAGTGAGTCGGTCGGACTAGCGGGAGCTGGGGCCAACGTCCTGACTTTC.

For this clonotype: This may be a read error, as it is one base from a much larger clone. The rearrangement joins TRBV20-1 to TRBJ1-6; D gene unclear. CDR1 is DFQATT, CDR2 SNEGSKA, per germline (reference sequence). CDR3 size: 18 residues. The CDR3 DNA reads TGCGGTGCTAGAGATCCACGGCGTGTGGGTTCCTATAATTCACCCCTCCACTTT. Its translation is CGARDPRRVGSYNSPLHF.

As to this clonotype: Relative to the germline gene, one junction end is altered; a read error may explain this. The J gene is TRBJ2-7, the V gene TRBV7-2; TRBD1 matches at 8 bases. The CDR3 extends over 14 amino acids. Germline V CDR1 and CDR2: SGHTA, FQGNSA. CDR3 DNA: TGCGCCAGCAGCCAAGACAGGGGTTTCTTCGAGCAGTACTTC. It is translated as CASSQDRGFFEQYF.

This clonotype was counted many times. V and J are TRBV6-6 and TRBJ2-7; D is unclear. Trimming took 6 bases from V and 2 from J, leaving 8 bases between them. Per the germline V gene, CDR1 is MNHNY and CDR2 is SVGAGI (reference sequence). The CDR3 contains 12 residues. The CDR3 spells CASRKWAYEQYF. The CDR3 nucleotides read TGTGCCAGCAGGAAGTGGGCCTACGAGCAGTACTTC.

Notes on this clonotype: An end of the junction does not agree with germline; a read error may underlie this. The rearrangement links TRBV10-3 to TRBJ2-2; tentative D call: TRBD2 (6 bases). Germline CDR1 reads ENHRY; CDR2 reads SYGVKD. This CDR3 region has 16 residues. CDR3 residues: CASSEGRLVGEAELFF. In DNA, the CDR3 is TGTGCCAGCAGTGAAGGAAGACTAGTAGGGGAGGCGGAGCTGTTTTTT.

DNA for the CDR3: TGCAGCGTTGCATCCGGGACCTTCAGCCACGAGCAGTACTTC. It is translated as CSVASGTFSHEQYF. This rearrangement joins TRBV29-1 to TRBJ2-7; D may be TRBD1 or TRBD2 (5 bases each). V lost 4 bases and J lost 5, with 18 bases in between. CDR1 SQVTM and CDR2 ANQGSEA come from the germline V gene. The CDR3 consists of 14 residues.

This clonotype was observed many times. The rearrangement uses TRBV4-3 and TRBJ2-7, with TRBD2 matching over 8 bases. The germline V gene has CDR1 LGHNA and CDR2 YSLEER. The junction had 4 bases not matched to a gene; V was cut back by 0 bases and J by 3 bases. The CDR3 spans 15 residues. The CDR3 loop reads CASSQDSGVGYEQYF. The DNA of the CDR3 is TGCGCCAGCAGCCAAGATAGCGGGGTAGGCTACGAGCAGTACTTC.

Only a few counts were recorded for this clonotype. The chain joins TRBV6-1 to TRBJ1-4; D uncertain. CDR3 length: 13 residues. The germline gives CDR1 MNHNS, CDR2 SASEGT. V dropped 1 base and J dropped 11 bases, with 11 bases sitting between them. The CDR3 bases are TGTGCCAGCAGTGAAGGTCCGCTGGCGAAACTGTTTTTT. Its protein product is CASSEGPLAKLFF.

The chain employs TRBV2 and TRBJ2-2; 10 bases map to TRBD2. Germline-derived CDR1 and CDR2 are SNHLY and FYNNEI. With 8 bases clipped from V and 6 bases from J, the junction kept 3 bases outside the gene matches. The length of the CDR3 is 13 residues. CDR3: CASPSGGPGELFF. CDR3 in DNA: TGTGCCAGCCCTAGCGGGGGCCCCGGGGAGCTGTTTTTT.

In this sample, this clonotype turned up a few times. The chain couples TRBV6-6 to TRBJ1-5; 12 bases are a match to TRBD1. Trimming cost V 2 bases and J 7 bases; bases outside gene matches: 9. CDR1 and CDR2 (germline): MNHNY, SVGAGI (reference sequence). The CDR3 extends over 17 amino acids. CDR3 coding DNA: TGTGCCAGCAGTTACCGGGACAGGGGGCGGTGGGCGCAGCCCCAGCATTTT. Amino acid sequence: CASSYRDRGRWAQPQHF.

This clonotype appeared many times. The rearrangement links TRBV19 to TRBJ1-2; D is unresolved. This CDR3 region has 14 residues. CDR1 and CDR2 from the germline V gene are LNHDA and SQIVND (reference sequence). The germline V and J ends were trimmed by 7 bases and 4 bases, with 16 bases remaining between them. The CDR3 DNA sequence: TGTGCCAGTACCCTGGTGGCTAATACCTATGGCTACACCTTC. It is translated as CASTLVANTYGYTF.

This clonotype was recorded many times. J is TRBJ1-5 and V is TRBV2; maybe TRBD1 (5 bases). Trimming took 6 bases from V and 0 from J, leaving 12 bases between them. The germline V gene encodes CDR1 SNHLY and CDR2 FYNNEI. The CDR3 loop spans 15 amino acids. The CDR3 loop reads CASRWYRNSNQPQHF. CDR3 DNA: TGTGCCAGCAGGTGGTACAGGAATAGCAATCAGCCCCAGCATTTT.

Worth noting for this clonotype: An end of the junction does not agree with germline; a read error may underlie this. The CDR3 region is CAVSGSGNTGELFF. The CDR3 coding sequence is TGTGCCGTCAGTGGGTCGGGGAACACCGGGGAGCTGTTTTTT. The rearrangement joins TRBV10-3 to TRBJ2-2; D not resolved. The CDR3 runs 14 residues. Per the germline V gene, CDR1 is ENHRY and CDR2 is SYGVKD.

Concerning this clonotype: Because it lacks the conserved phenylalanine or tryptophan at the end, this CDR3 is likely a read error. The DNA is omitted, as the CDR3 cannot be located on it reliably, and the CDR3 follows TCRdb's listing. The chain's CDR3 is CASEMQGK. The V call is TRBV6-2 or TRBV6-3, the J call TRBJ2-5; no check of the table's D call, TRBD1, against the DNA was made. Germline CDR1 and CDR2: MNHEY and SVGEGT. The CDR3 has 8 amino acids, counting both end residues.

This clonotype was seen many times. J is TRBJ1-5 and V is TRBV7-9; TRBD1 aligns across 10 bases. The CDR3 runs to 16 residues. Looked up from germline, CDR1 is SEHNR and CDR2 is FQNEAQ (reference sequence). The J segment lost 6 bases and the V segment lost 1 base, leaving 6 bases of the junction unmatched. Written as DNA, the CDR3 is TGTGCCAGCAGCTTAGGGGACAGGGGAGGCGGTCAGCCCCAGCATTTT. Its protein product is CASSLGDRGGGQPQHF.

The chain recombines TRBV5-8 with TRBJ1-2; no clear D gene. Germline-derived CDR1 and CDR2 are SGHTS and YDEGEE. V lost 3 bases, J lost 2 bases, and 8 bases lay in between. CDR3 length equals 13 residues. The CDR3 bases are TGTGCCAGCAGCTGGCCGCCCAACTATGGCTACACCTTC. It codes for CASSWPPNYGYTF.

The V and J genes are TRBV3-1 and TRBJ1-5; TRBD1 might be the D (5 bases). The CDR3 contains 17 residues. V lost 4 bases to trimming and J lost 3 bases, with 19 bases between them. Germline assignment: CDR1 LGHDT and CDR2 YNNKEL (reference sequence). CDR3 nucleotides: TGTGCCAGCAGCCCTGGACGGGACCGAAGAATCAATCAGCCCCAGCATTTT. It codes for CASSPGRDRRINQPQHF. Looking up the rest from reference TRBV3-1 and TRBJ1-5 gives the full variable domain: DTAVSQTPKYLVTQMGNDKSIKCEQNLGHDTMYWYKQDSKKFLKIMFSYNNKELIINETVPNRFSPKSPDKAHLNLHINSLELGDSAVYFCASSPGRDRRINQPQHFGDGTRLSIL.